Each of the 11 T cell receptor beta chains below was sequenced from the same sample in a study of cytomegalovirus exposure and HLA in healthy donors. In the PCR, 60 Vbeta and 13 Jbeta primers were used. Produced via immunoSEQ multiplex PCR; TCRdb's table is partial and in-frame only. The sample holds more than 65,000 clones, under 85% seen once. The sequenced material came from PBMCs. The receptors here all came from an older woman in good health and CMV-seropositive.

The rearrangement uses TRBV5-4 and TRBJ1-1; D gene unclear. Germline CDR1 reads SGHNT; CDR2 reads YYREEE (reference sequence). The CDR3 covers 14 residues. The V and J ends lost 6 bases and 3 bases respectively, with 15 bases between them. Here the CDR3 DNA reads TGTGCCAGCACCAAACTAGCCGCGGACACTGAAGCTTTCTTT. Amino acids: CASTKLAADTEAFF.

V and J are TRBV2 and TRBJ2-1, with 7 bases aligning to TRBD1. Germline V gene lookup returns CDR1 SNHLY and CDR2 FYNNEI. After removal of 8 bases from V and 10 bases from J, the junction contained 26 bases not matched to a gene. CDR3 length: 18 amino acids. CDR3 bases: TGTGCCAGCTACTTAAAAGATTGGACAGGAGGTAGACTATTGGAGCAGTTCTTC. Translating gives CASYLKDWTGGRLLEQFF.

This chain joins TRBV5-6 and TRBJ2-1; 10 bases line up with TRBD2. With 6 bases clipped from V and 7 bases from J, the junction kept 4 bases outside the gene matches. This CDR3 comprises 13 residues. Germline values: CDR1 SGHDT, CDR2 YYEEEE. The CDR3 loop is CASNPSGSNEQFF. The CDR3, as DNA: TGTGCCAGCAACCCTAGCGGGAGTAATGAGCAGTTCTTC. The entire variable domain, with the rest obtained from reference TRBV5-6 and TRBJ2-1, is as follows: DAGVTQSPTHLIKTRGQQVTLRCSPKSGHDTVSWYQQALGQGPQFIFQYYEEEERQRGNFPDRFSGHQFPNYSSELNVNALLLGDSALYLCASNPSGSNEQFFGPGTRLTVL.

V is TRBV5-1 and J is TRBJ2-2, with 7 positions matching TRBD2. Germline V gives CDR1 SGHRS, CDR2 YFSETQ. The CDR3 is 16 residues long. With 0 bases clipped from V and 7 bases from J, the junction kept 9 bases outside the gene matches. The CDR3 coding sequence is TGCGCCAGCAGCTTGGCAGAAAGCGGGGTGAGCGGGGAGCTGTTTTTT. Its translation: CASSLAESGVSGELFF.

The chain is built from TRBV11-2 and TRBJ1-1, with no clear D. Germline values: CDR1 SGHAT, CDR2 FQNNGV. Between the trimmed V and J ends, which lost 5 bases and 5 bases, there was a span of 6 bases. There are 11 residues in the CDR3. CDR3 in amino acids: CASSVLTEAFF. CDR3 DNA sequence: TGTGCCAGCAGCGTCCTAACTGAAGCTTTCTTT.

V and J are TRBV6-6 and TRBJ1-4; a weak D match, TRBD1 (5 bases). Trimming removed 8 bases from V and 6 bases from J, with 22 bases in between. The germline CDR1 and CDR2 sequences are MNHNY and SVGAGI (reference sequence). The CDR3 spans 16 residues. CDR3 bases: TGTGCCAGCTACAGTTACCCCCCCAGGGTCCATGAAAAACTGTTTTTT. Protein: CASYSYPPRVHEKLFF.

DNA for the CDR3: TGTGCCAGCTCACCATCAGGGTGGGCTTTCTTT. This translates into CASSPSGWAFF. This chain connects TRBV18 to TRBJ1-1; D might be TRBD1 (5 bases). CDR3 length: 11 residues. Trimming took off 2 bases at V and 11 bases at J, with 9 bases between the two ends. CDR1 and CDR2 (germline): KGHSH, LQKENI.

J is TRBJ2-2 and V is TRBV11-2; 11 bases are a match to TRBD2. Trimming at V came to 8 bases and at J to 0 bases, leaving 8 bases not matched to a gene. Germline CDR1 and CDR2: SGHAT and FQNNGV. The CDR3 length is 17 residues. The CDR3 DNA reads TGTGCCAGCCGTCAGATTAGCGGGGGGGCGAACACCGGGGAGCTGTTTTTT. Translation: CASRQISGGANTGELFF. The entire variable domain, with the rest obtained from reference TRBV11-2 and TRBJ2-2, is as follows: EAGVAQSPRYKIIEKRQSVAFWCNPISGHATLYWYQQILGQGPKLLIQFQNNGVVDDSQLPKDRFSAERLKGVDSTLKIQPAKLEDSAVYLCASRQISGGANTGELFFGEGSRLTVL.

J is TRBJ1-4 and V is TRBV9; D uncertain. This CDR3 has 14 residues. The germline V gene has CDR1 SGDLS and CDR2 YYNGEE. V gave up 0 bases and J gave up 8 bases, with 11 bases separating them. Written as DNA, the CDR3 is TGTGCCAGCAGCGTAGGAGTTCAAAAAGAAAAACTGTTTTTT. Residues: CASSVGVQKEKLFF. Full variable domain (remainder filled in from reference TRBV9 and TRBJ1-4): DSGVTQTPKHLITATGQRVTLRCSPRSGDLSVYWYQQSLDQGLQFLIQYYNGEERAKGNILERFSAQQFPDLHSELNLSSLELGDSALYFCASSVGVQKEKLFFGSGTQLSVL.

V and J are TRBV6-1 and TRBJ1-4, with 10 bases matching TRBD1. Germline V gene data show CDR1 as MNHNS and CDR2 as SASEGT. V trimming: 7 bases; J trimming: 10 bases; junction bases outside the gene matches: 12. This CDR3 comprises 15 residues. DNA of the CDR3: TGTGCCAGCACCCTCACGGGACAGGGGTGGGGAAAACTGTTTTTT. Encoded protein: CASTLTGQGWGKLFF.

This clone appeared a single time. The chain uses TRBV10-3 and TRBJ2-1; 10 bases are shared with TRBD1. The CDR3 totals 15 residues. Losses at the gene ends were 6 bases for V and 6 bases for J; bases not matched to a gene: 8. Germline V CDR1 and CDR2: ENHRY, SYGVKD. In DNA, the CDR3 is TGTGCCATCAGAGACCGGGACAGGGGACCCAATGAGCAGTTCTTC. Amino acids: CAIRDRDRGPNEQFF.